A selection of T cell receptor beta chains follows, all from one sample in a study of cytomegalovirus exposure and HLA in healthy donors. Profiling relied on immunoSEQ multiplex PCR, and the TCRdb table lists in-frame clones only, not all of them. The sample comprises over 100,000 clones, over 60% of which are singletons, and 4.2% rests with the top ten. Material for sequencing was PBMCs. All receptors come from a male donor in good health and CMV-seropositive. Both conserved end residues are part of each CDR3. Each record gives: V gene, D gene, clone size, J gene, CDR3 protein, CDR3 DNA. D genes are given only for firm matches. Part of the rows lack a size; the others show once, few, many or a class for expanded clones.

>TRBV9|-|-|TRBJ2-7
CASSVGGGPTYEQYF
TGTGCCAGCAGCGTGGGTGGAGGTCCTACCTACGAGCAGTACTTC
>TRBV6-5|-|few|TRBJ1-4
CASSSTQGPGEKLFF
TGTGCCAGCAGTTCCACCCAGGGGCCGGGGGAAAAACTGTTTTTT
>TRBV30|-|-|TRBJ2-7
CAWSRGGPYEQYF
TGTGCCTGGAGCAGGGGAGGGCCCTACGAGCAGTACTTC
>TRBV6-6|-|-|TRBJ2-1
CASSYIELSNEQFF
TGTGCCAGCAGTTATATAGAGTTAAGCAATGAGCAGTTCTTC
>TRBV4-2|-|-|TRBJ2-1
CASSQVGHEQFF
TGTGCCAGCAGCCAAGTGGGGCATGAGCAGTTCTTC
>TRBV28|-|-|TRBJ2-7
CASSLRVTSYEQYF
TGTGCCAGCAGTCTCAGGGTGACCTCCTACGAGCAGTACTTC
>TRBV7-2|TRBD1|-|TRBJ2-2
CASSRSRDRYTGELFF
TGTGCCAGCAGCCGGAGCCGGGACAGATATACCGGGGAGCTGTTTTTT
>TRBV7-8|-|-|TRBJ1-2
CASSLASTGTYYGYTF
TGTGCCAGCAGCTTAGCGTCTACAGGGACATATTATGGCTACACCTTC
>TRBV2|TRBD1|once|TRBJ2-3
CASGRDRGLDTQYF
TGTGCCAGCGGCAGGGACAGGGGTTTAGATACGCAGTATTTT
>TRBV28|TRBD2|-|TRBJ2-1
CASSPSGGIRVGEQFF
TGTGCCAGCAGTCCAAGCGGGGGGATACGAGTGGGTGAGCAGTTCTTC
>TRBV5-4|-|-|TRBJ1-4
CASSLGGTATNEKLFF
TGTGCCAGCAGCTTGGGGGGCACCGCAACTAATGAAAAACTGTTTTTT
>TRBV28|-|-|TRBJ1-4
CASSELPEVGTNEKLFF
TGTGCCAGCAGTGAACTCCCGGAGGTGGGAACTAATGAAAAACTGTTTTTT
>TRBV18|-|once|TRBJ2-4
CASSPPGGLAKNIQYF
TGTGCCAGCTCACCACCGGGGGGATTGGCCAAAAACATTCAGTACTTC
>TRBV29-1|-|-|TRBJ1-4
CSAWGQRREKLFF
TGCAGCGCCTGGGGGCAGCGGAGAGAAAAACTGTTTTTT
>TRBV19|TRBD1|-|TRBJ2-2
CASSPWDRTTNTGELFF
TGTGCCAGTAGTCCATGGGACAGGACCACGAACACCGGGGAGCTGTTTTTT
>TRBV6-4|TRBD2|-|TRBJ2-1
CASSDSGLAEYNEQFF
TGTGCCAGCAGTGACTCCGGACTAGCGGAGTACAATGAGCAGTTCTTC
>TRBV7-6|-|once|TRBJ1-2
CASSLDGKTYGYTF
TGTGCCAGCAGCTTAGATGGCAAGACATATGGCTACACCTTC
>TRBV19|-|-|TRBJ1-1
CASSTHRDSEAFF
TGTGCCAGTAGTACCCACAGGGATTCTGAAGCTTTCTTT
>TRBV11-1|TRBD1|-|TRBJ1-5
CASSQGQGDQPQHF
TGTGCCAGCAGCCAGGGACAGGGTGATCAGCCCCAGCATTTT
>TRBV19|-|-|TRBJ1-2
CASSIAVQGYYGYTF
TGTGCCAGTAGTATTGCAGTCCAGGGATACTATGGCTACACCTTC
>TRBV27|-|-|TRBJ2-5
CASSFGWGGPQETQYF
TGTGCCAGCAGTTTCGGGTGGGGGGGGCCCCAAGAGACCCAGTACTTC
>TRBV6-4|TRBD1|-|TRBJ1-2
CASSPGGPLTF
TGTGCCAGCAGCCCAGGGGGGCCCCTCACCTTC
>TRBV5-5|-|-|TRBJ1-1
CASSLIPAGQLQLNTEAFF
TGTGCCAGCAGCTTGATCCCAGCGGGACAACTCCAACTTAACACTGAAGCTTTCTTT
>TRBV5-4|TRBD2|-|TRBJ2-2
CASSPSGGNTGELFF
TGTGCCAGCAGCCCTAGCGGGGGAAACACCGGGGAGCTGTTTTTT
>TRBV5-8|-|few|TRBJ1-5
CASSLQGYSNQPQHF
TGTGCCAGCAGCTTGCAGGGATATAGCAATCAGCCCCAGCATTTT
>TRBV10-2|-|-|TRBJ2-2
CASSESGTHTGELFF
TGCGCCAGCAGTGAGTCGGGGACTCACACCGGGGAGCTGTTTTTT
>TRBV27|-|-|TRBJ2-7
CASSLLQGEQYF
TGTGCCAGCAGTTTACTCCAGGGCGAGCAGTACTTC
>TRBV28|TRBD1|-|TRBJ1-1
CASSIARDRAWVGTEAFF
TGTGCCAGCAGTATCGCCCGGGACAGGGCATGGGTGGGCACTGAAGCTTTCTTT
>TRBV5-5|TRBD1|-|TRBJ2-7
CASSFRDREQYF
TGTGCCAGCAGCTTTCGGGACAGGGAGCAGTACTTC
>TRBV18|-|-|TRBJ1-1
CASCPSANTEAFF
TGTGCCAGCTGCCCCAGTGCGAACACTGAAGCTTTCTTT
>TRBV27|-|-|TRBJ1-1
CASSPRRTAMNTEAFF
TGTGCCAGCAGCCCGAGACGGACAGCTATGAACACTGAAGCTTTCTTT